The 23 T cell receptor beta chains listed next were all sequenced from one sample in a study of blood T cell repertoires in COVID-19 (dated by TCRdb to the early 2020s). Library method: the immunoSEQ multiplex PCR assay. TCRdb holds this immuneACCESS table with in-frame rearrangements only. Some clones are missing; in checked studies, unresolved V genes explain under half, and the rest has no known cause. Across this sample there are over 350,000 clones, with 75% to 90% seen only once. The ten most abundant clones make up almost 1.5% of the sample. Sequencing used peripheral blood. Source of these receptors: a young woman with active or convalescent COVID-19.

This clone appeared a single time. The chain joins TRBV13 to TRBJ1-1; 9 nucleotides agree with TRBD1. After removal of 0 bases from V and 5 bases from J, the junction contained 4 bases not matched to a gene. Germline V gives CDR1 PRHDT, CDR2 FYEKMQ (reference sequence). The CDR3 length is 15 residues. The DNA of the CDR3 is TGTGCCAGCAGCTTAGGACAGGGGGCTGGGACTGAAGCTTTCTTT. Its translation: CASSLGQGAGTEAFF. The full variable domain, completed using reference TRBV13 and TRBJ1-1, is AAGVIQSPRHLIKEKRETATLKCYPIPRHDTVYWYQQGPGQDPQFLISFYEKMQSDKGSIPDRFSAQQFSDYHSELNMSSLELGDSALYFCASSLGQGAGTEAFFGQGTRLTVV.

V and J are TRBV6-5 and TRBJ2-2; 8 positions agree with TRBD2. CDR1 is MNHEY and CDR2 is SVGAGI in the germline V gene. This CDR3 contains 15 residues. Trimming removed 5 bases from V and 2 bases from J; junction bases left unmatched: 4. The CDR3 sequence is CASSSGSGNTGELFF. CDR3 sequence (DNA): TGTGCCAGCAGTAGCGGGAGCGGAAACACCGGGGAGCTGTTTTTT.

The CDR3 bases are TGTGCCATCAGTGAAGGGGGAGCTCAGCCCCAGCATTTT. It specifies CAISEGGAQPQHF. The chain couples TRBV10-3 to TRBJ1-5, with TRBD1 as a possible D gene (6 bases). The CDR3 extends over 13 amino acids. V dropped 3 bases and J dropped 6 bases, with 9 bases sitting between them. Germline CDR1 reads ENHRY; CDR2 reads SYGVKD.

This clone was seen once. The DNA of the CDR3 is TGCGCCAGCAGTGAGGGGGGCCTCTCCTACAATGAGCAGTTCTTC. This translates into CASSEGGLSYNEQFF. The rearrangement joins TRBV10-1 to TRBJ2-1; TRBD1 is a possible D gene (6 bases). With 2 bases removed from V and 0 bases from J, the gap between germline ends came to 8 bases. The CDR3 consists of 15 residues. Germline V CDR1 and CDR2: WNHNN, SYGVQD (reference sequence).

V usage is TRBV3-1 (or the pseudogene TRBV3-2) and J usage is TRBJ2-1; 7 bases line up with TRBD2. Trimming removed 1 base from V and 2 bases from J; junction bases left unmatched: 5. Germline V CDR1 and CDR2: LGHDT, YNNKEL (reference sequence). The CDR3 runs to 16 residues. The CDR3 DNA sequence: TGTGCCAGCAGCCAAGGTAGGGCGGGAGCCTACAATGAGCAGTTCTTC. This gives the protein CASSQGRAGAYNEQFF.

This clone showed up just once. The CDR3 sequence is CASSQDLLLVGSTGELFF. The CDR3 DNA is TGCGCCAGCAGCCAAGATCTGCTACTAGTCGGAAGCACCGGGGAGCTGTTTTTT. The rearrangement links TRBV4-1 to TRBJ2-2; TRBD2 might be the D (5 bases). Trimming took off 0 bases at V and 4 bases at J, with 18 bases between the two ends. This CDR3 contains 18 residues. From germline, CDR1 is MGHRA and CDR2 YSYEKL.

The chain links TRBV6-6 to TRBJ2-5; 10 nucleotides align to TRBD1. Losses at the gene ends were 6 bases for V and 5 bases for J; bases not matched to a gene: 6. The germline V gene encodes CDR1 MNHNY and CDR2 SVGAGI (reference sequence). This CDR3 has 14 amino acids. The CDR3 bases are TGTGCCAGCAGACCCGACAGGGGGCCGGAGACCCAGTACTTC. This codes for CASRPDRGPETQYF.

This chain joins TRBV7-9 and TRBJ1-3; 10 positions agree with TRBD1. This CDR3 is built from 16 residues. J gave up 4 bases and V 3 bases, and 6 bases lay outside the gene matches. The V gene's germline CDR1 is SEHNR and CDR2 FQNEAQ (reference sequence). The CDR3 spells CASSLEGQGYGNTIYF. As DNA, the CDR3 is TGTGCCAGCAGCTTGGAGGGACAGGGGTACGGAAACACCATATATTTT.

This clone was recorded only once. V usage is TRBV18 and J usage is TRBJ2-5; 10 bases agree with TRBD2. CDR1 and CDR2 from the germline V gene are KGHSH and LQKENI. This CDR3 spans 16 amino acids. J gave up 2 bases and V 4 bases, and 7 bases lay outside the gene matches. The DNA of the CDR3 is TGTGCCAGCTCACTCCGGACTAGCGGTACTCAAGAGACCCAGTACTTC. The encoded protein is CASSLRTSGTQETQYF. Complete variable domain (other parts from reference TRBV18 and TRBJ2-5): NAGVMQNPRHLVRRRGQEARLRCSPMKGHSHVYWYRQLPEEGLKFMVYLQKENIIDESGMPKERFSAEFPKEGPSILRIQQVVRGDSAAYFCASSLRTSGTQETQYFGPGTRLLVL.

The rearrangement joins TRBV11-2 to TRBJ1-4; possibly TRBD1 for D (5 bases). This CDR3 contains 13 residues. V was cut by 1 base and J by 5 bases, with 5 bases left in between. Germline loops: CDR1 SGHAT, CDR2 FQNNGV. The CDR3 loop is CASSLAGNEKLFF. The CDR3 DNA reads TGTGCCAGCAGCTTAGCAGGGAATGAAAAACTGTTTTTT. The complete variable domain, with remaining parts taken from reference TRBV11-2 and TRBJ1-4, reads EAGVAQSPRYKIIEKRQSVAFWCNPISGHATLYWYQQILGQGPKLLIQFQNNGVVDDSQLPKDRFSAERLKGVDSTLKIQPAKLEDSAVYLCASSLAGNEKLFFGSGTQLSVL.

V and J are TRBV5-1 and TRBJ1-2; 7 bases map to TRBD1. The V gene end was trimmed by 4 bases and the J gene end by 0 bases; junction bases not matched to a gene: 6. The germline V gene encodes CDR1 SGHRS and CDR2 YFSETQ. The CDR3 contains 15 residues. DNA of the CDR3: TGCGCCAGCAGCGAGTCGGGACAGTCTAACTATGGCTACACCTTC. Protein sequence: CASSESGQSNYGYTF. Using reference TRBV5-1 and TRBJ1-2 for the parts outside the CDR3, the full variable domain is KAGVTQTPRYLIKTRGQQVTLSCSPISGHRSVSWYQQTPGQGLQFLFEYFSETQRNKGNFPGRFSGRQFSNSRSEMNVSTLELGDSALYLCASSESGQSNYGYTFGSGTRLTVV.

This chain connects TRBV27 to TRBJ2-1, with a possible D match to TRBD1 (6 bases). Trimming removed 3 bases at V and 2 bases at J, with 11 bases between. Germline values: CDR1 MNHEY, CDR2 SMNVEV (reference sequence). CDR3 length equals 15 residues. DNA for the CDR3: TGTGCCAGCAGTTTGTCACAGGGAGCCTACAATGAGCAGTTCTTC. Translation: CASSLSQGAYNEQFF.

This chain connects TRBV5-1 to TRBJ1-2; tentative D call: TRBD1 (5 bases). Trimming stripped 4 bases from V and 0 bases from J, with 10 bases between. Per germline, CDR1 SGHRS and CDR2 YFSETQ. CDR3 length equals 14 residues. The CDR3 loop reads CASSERTTNYGYTF. The CDR3 bases are TGCGCCAGCAGCGAGAGGACAACTAACTATGGCTACACCTTC.

This clone was observed once. The chain uses TRBV19 and TRBJ1-5; D gene ambiguous. V was pared by 5 bases and J by 5 bases, with 10 bases between. This CDR3 is built from 13 residues. Germline values: CDR1 LNHDA, CDR2 SQIVND (reference sequence). The CDR3 nucleotides read TGTGCCAGTAGTGGGCAGATATATCAGCCCCAGCATTTT. Translating it yields CASSGQIYQPQHF.

This chain connects TRBV11-2 to TRBJ2-1; TRBD1 might be the D (5 bases). The CDR3 loop spans 18 amino acids. The germline V gene has CDR1 SGHAT and CDR2 FQNNGV. Deletions cut 0 bases from V and 4 bases from J, with 19 bases between. CDR3 region: CASSLEKGVAGLYNEQFF. The CDR3 DNA is TGTGCCAGCAGCTTAGAAAAAGGGGTCGCTGGCCTATACAATGAGCAGTTCTTC.

The gene calls are TRBV6-1 and TRBJ2-7, with unresolved D. Trimming pared 3 bases from V and 3 bases from J, leaving 9 bases between. This CDR3 region has 13 residues. The V gene's germline CDR1 is MNHNS and CDR2 SASEGT. The CDR3 protein is CASSERLDYEQYF. The CDR3 DNA reads as TGTGCCAGCAGTGAGCGGTTGGACTACGAGCAGTACTTC.

The rearrangement joins TRBV6-5 to TRBJ2-7, with 7 bases matching TRBD1. The CDR3 length is 16 residues. Trimming took 1 base from V and 3 from J; bases not matched to a gene: 9. The germline V gene encodes CDR1 MNHEY and CDR2 SVGAGI. The CDR3 DNA reads as TGTGCCAGCAGTTACTTTGGACCAGGGGGTGGCTACGAGCAGTACTTC. Protein product: CASSYFGPGGGYEQYF.

The chain recombines TRBV5-1 with TRBJ1-2, with 9 bases identical to TRBD1. Germline values: CDR1 SGHRS, CDR2 YFSETQ. The CDR3 contains 15 residues. J gave up 5 bases and V 2 bases, and 7 bases lay outside the gene matches. The CDR3 is CASSLTGTGRYGYTF. CDR3 DNA sequence: TGCGCCAGCAGCTTAACCGGGACAGGGAGGTATGGCTACACCTTC.

The chain links TRBV5-5 to TRBJ2-5; TRBD2 is a possible D gene (6 bases). CDR1 SGHKS and CDR2 YYEKEE come from the germline V gene (reference sequence). V lost 0 bases and J lost 5, with 11 bases in between. The CDR3 is made up of 14 amino acids. The CDR3, as DNA: TGTGCCAGCAGCTTGGGACGGGACTTGGAGACCCAGTACTTC. Translation gives CASSLGRDLETQYF.

This clone was observed at least ten times. An end of the junction does not agree with germline; a read error may underlie this. The V and J genes are TRBV25-1 and TRBJ1-1, with 10 bases matching TRBD1. The V gene's germline CDR1 is MGHDK and CDR2 SYGVNS. The CDR3 extends over 14 amino acids. CDR3 nucleotide sequence: TGTGCCAGCAGTGGCCTCGGGACAGGGGCTGAGGCTTTCTTT. The encoded protein is CASSGLGTGAEAFF.

This clone was detected only once. The V and J genes are TRBV27 and TRBJ1-2; tentative D call: TRBD1 (5 bases). This CDR3 has 18 residues. Trimming left V 6 bases short and J 5 bases short, with 28 bases between. From germline, CDR1 is MNHEY and CDR2 SMNVEV (reference sequence). The DNA for the CDR3 is TGTGCCAGCAGGACCGGGACTCTTTTTGGAGCCGCCTTGTATGGCTACACCTTC. Protein sequence: CASRTGTLFGAALYGYTF.

This chain joins TRBV27 and TRBJ1-6, with D tentatively TRBD1 (6 bases). This CDR3 comprises 15 residues. V was clipped by 4 bases and J by 6 bases, with 13 bases between them. Germline CDR1 and CDR2: MNHEY and SMNVEV (reference sequence). The CDR3 bases are TGTGCCAGCAGTTCTCTGGACAGTATTAATTCACCCCTCCACTTT. This translates into CASSSLDSINSPLHF.

This clone was detected a few times. The rearrangement links TRBV14 to TRBJ1-2; possible D gene TRBD1, 5 bases. Looked up from germline, CDR1 is SGHDN and CDR2 is FVKESK. The V end lost 3 bases, the J end lost 4 bases, and 21 bases lay between the germline ends. This CDR3 region has 17 residues. CDR3 bases: TGTGCCAGCAGCCAGGACAATAGGTTGAGGCCTACCTATGGCTACACCTTC. Translated: CASSQDNRLRPTYGYTF.